The 3 T cell receptor beta chains below come from one sample, sequenced in a study of blood T cell repertoires in COVID-19. Here immunoSEQ multiplex PCR was the method, and the copy in TCRdb shows in-frame clones only, minus some. The sample has some 240,000 clones; about 85% are singletons. The sequenced sample was PBMCs or T cells enriched from blood (not recorded which). Receptors were obtained from a woman between 50 and 59 years old who had been exposed to COVID-19.

The chain has TRBV14 and TRBJ1-3; 8 nucleotides agree with TRBD1. J lost 0 bases, V lost 4 bases, and 5 bases had no gene match. This CDR3 comprises 16 residues. Germline V CDR1 and CDR2: SGHDN, FVKESK. CDR3 region: CASSPRDRISGNTIYF. The CDR3 DNA reads TGTGCCAGCAGCCCTCGGGACAGGATCTCTGGAAACACCATATATTTT.

The J gene is TRBJ1-1, the V gene TRBV5-4; 7 bases are shared with TRBD1. The CDR3 is 18 residues long. CDR1 is SGHNT, CDR2 YYREEE, per germline (reference sequence). Losses at the gene ends were 3 bases for V and 0 bases for J; bases not matched to a gene: 14. The CDR3 nucleotides read TGTGCCAGCAGCTCGGGAAAAGACAGGGTCGGAATGAACACTGAAGCTTTCTTT. The encoded protein is CASSSGKDRVGMNTEAFF.

V and J are TRBV20-1 and TRBJ1-2, with no clear D. CDR1 is DFQATT, CDR2 SNEGSKA, per germline (reference sequence). The CDR3 consists of 11 residues. The V and J ends lost 7 bases and 8 bases respectively, with 14 bases between them. This CDR3 reads CSVNTPPGYTF. The CDR3 DNA follows: TGCAGTGTCAACACCCCCCCGGGCTACACCTTC.